The table lists the clone carrying this T cell receptor (beta chain) with a count of one. Germline-derived CDR1 and CDR2 are MNHEY and SVGAGI. With 0 bases removed from V and 1 base from J, the gap between germline ends came to 6 bases. The CDR3 length is 14 residues. Method: immunoSEQ multiplex PCR; TCRdb's copy keeps in-frame clones and lacks some. This table has some 350,000 clones, roughly 90% appearing once. The sample belongs to a study of cytomegalovirus exposure and HLA in healthy donors. Sequenced material: PBMCs. The V and J genes are TRBV6-5 and TRBJ1-1; the D is unclear. This sequence originates from a woman under 40 in good health and CMV-seropositive. The DNA for the CDR3 is TGTGCCAGCAGTTACTCCTGGGGGAACACTGAAGCTTTCTTT. This sequence encodes CASSYSWGNTEAFF.